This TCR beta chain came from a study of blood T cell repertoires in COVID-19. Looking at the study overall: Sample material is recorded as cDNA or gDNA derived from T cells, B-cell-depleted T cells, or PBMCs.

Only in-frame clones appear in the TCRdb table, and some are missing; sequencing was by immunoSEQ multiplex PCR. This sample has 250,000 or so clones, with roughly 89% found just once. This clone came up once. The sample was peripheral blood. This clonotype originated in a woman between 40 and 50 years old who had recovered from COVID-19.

The CDR3 coding sequence is TGTGCCAGCAGCATCAACAGGGACACCGGGGAGCTGTTTTTT. This sequence encodes CASSINRDTGELFF. The rearrangement uses TRBV6-5 and TRBJ2-2; weak D call: TRBD1 (6 bases). Germline V gene data show CDR1 as MNHEY and CDR2 as SVGAGI. V was cut by 6 bases and J by 3 bases, with 11 bases left in between. The CDR3 is 14 residues long.